A selection of T cell receptor beta chains follows, all from one sample in a study of spatial heterogeneity in lung cancer. One entry per CDR3 protein, called by TCRdb with MiXCR from the 5' RACE reads. The sample holds under 85,000 distinct CDR3 sequences, under 8.5% seen once. The source was PBMCs, collected at surgery. The receptor source for this set is a male donor with early-stage non-small cell lung cancer. Each CDR3 is given with its conserved first and last residue. Fields, in order: V gene, CDR3 protein.

>TRBV5-1
CASSLNTGNTEAFF
>TRBV7-9
CASSSAQGAFYEQYF
>TRBV12-3/TRBV12-4
CASSEAGKSSYNEQFF
>TRBV3-1
CASTAGNTQYF
>TRBV7-9
CASSSPKNTEAFF
>TRBV7-8
CGSSPTGANTGELFF
>TRBV29-1
CSVGTREHTGELFF
>TRBV6-6
CASSYSGLAGGPANTQYF
>TRBV2
CASSGTSGRQATQYF
>TRBV7-2
CASSPSLAGVNTQYF
>TRBV7-9
CASSQGQVINYGYTF
>TRBV11-2
CASSPGANSYNEQFF
>TRBV29-1
CSARGLGYEQYF
>TRBV7-2
CASSLIGQPQHF
>TRBV11-2
CASSLEWLNTGELFF
>TRBV6-2/TRBV6-3
CASSYPEGQFPSNYGYTF
>TRBV11-3
CASSPGTGEREQHF
>TRBV7-2
CASKKLAGPSTYEQYF
>TRBV20-1
CSATRVPGNSYIQYF
>TRBV2
CASSEVDTGSYEQYF
>TRBV21-1
CASSNFDSATGPSDTQYF
>TRBV10-3
CAISEGLAGAGGELFF
>TRBV18
CASSHPTGPYEQYF
>TRBV11-2
CASSVRDPKISPLHF
>TRBV4-2
CASSQGTSGSPEQYF
>TRBV4-1
CASSQAEREGTGELFF
>TRBV14
CASSQDLGAYEQYF
>TRBV7-2
CASSLLVSGEDTQYF
>TRBV6-6
CASTPRDASSYEQYF
>TRBV4-3
CASSQDQGGLAEYNEQFF
>TRBV5-1
CASSFGPAGQETQYF
>TRBV19
CASDGTGLKQPQHF
>TRBV6-1
CASSYVSNQPQHF
>TRBV20-1
CSARGESYEQYF
>TRBV19
CASSHQFWNTEAFF
>TRBV9
CASSAGGAVQETQYF
>TRBV10-3
CAISEHEETQYF
>TRBV5-8
CASSFDRTGNTIYF
>TRBV5-6
CASSFGGPAYEQYF
>TRBV6-6
CASSLREIYEQYF